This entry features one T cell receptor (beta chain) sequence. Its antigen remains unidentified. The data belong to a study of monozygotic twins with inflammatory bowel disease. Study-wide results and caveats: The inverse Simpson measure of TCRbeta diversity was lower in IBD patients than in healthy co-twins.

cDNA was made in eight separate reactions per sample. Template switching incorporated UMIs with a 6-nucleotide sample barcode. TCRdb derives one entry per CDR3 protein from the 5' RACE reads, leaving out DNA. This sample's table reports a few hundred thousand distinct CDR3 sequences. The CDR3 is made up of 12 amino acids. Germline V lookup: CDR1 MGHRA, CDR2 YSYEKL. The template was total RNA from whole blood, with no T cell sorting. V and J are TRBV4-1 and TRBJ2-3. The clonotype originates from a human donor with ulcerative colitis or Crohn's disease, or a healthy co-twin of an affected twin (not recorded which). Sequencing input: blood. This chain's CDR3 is CASSQAMDTQYF.